The T cell receptor (beta chain) described here comes from a study of shared clonotypes between healthy human individuals (TCRdb year 2020). About the investigation overall: The cohort comprised a couple of women and a few men aged 18 to 49 years. For each donor, CD4 naive and CD4 memory were each given three plates, CD8 naive was given two plates, and CD8 memory was given one plate. Blood TCR repertoires of five healthy adults were deeply sequenced to estimate repertoire size and the extent of clonotype sharing between individuals. Different laboratories and diverse techniques were used to prepare libraries and sequence TCR repertoires, to increase sequencing depth and limit assay-specific biases. Between about 0.94 and 10 billion PBMCs per donor were obtained by leukapheresis.

Overall results and qualifications from the work: Because the study included a small number of donors, the genetic and exposure-history diversity represented was limited. Incomplete sequencing was indicated by rarefaction of sorted-subset datasets, despite the large sequencing depth. Compared with non-shared clonotypes, clonotypes shared by all four sorted-subset donors had higher generation probabilities. Pairwise subsampling indicated that sequencing depth was expected to affect the degree of clonotype sharing among donors. Sampling was restricted to blood, and TCR repertoires in tissues likely differ from the TCR repertoires found in blood. Larger estimated clonotype richness was generally found for naive subsets than for memory subsets. Across four donors, roughly 5.1% of naive CD4, approximately 4% of naive CD8, 2% to 2.5% of memory CD4, and 0.4% of memory CD8 clonotypes were shared.

As regards this clone: The target of this receptor is not known. The record has no base qualities; no much larger clone is one base away.

Donors were healthy HIV-negative adults with no recently reported acute infections or vaccinations. Every donor was a Caucasian adult living in Nashville, Tennessee, USA. CD4+ T cells were enriched through magnetic negative selection, after which naive cells were positively selected on CD45RA and the remaining negative fraction served as the memory subset. After blood collection by leukapheresis, PBMCs were isolated using Ficoll-Histopaque density gradient centrifugation and then cryopreserved in the vapor phase of liquid nitrogen. Purity and quantity of every magnetically sorted T cell population were checked by analytical flow cytometry. Genomic DNA was isolated from each sorted fraction and quantified by UV absorbance on a Nanodrop 2000c. The CDR1 and CDR2 encoded by the germline V gene are SNHLY and FYNNEI. From the cysteine up to the phenylalanine, the CDR3 has a length of 11 residues. The DNA shown is the 33-base CDR3, in frame from base 1. Trimming takes 7 bases from V and 4 bases from J, and the germline ends sit 7 bases apart.

TCR CDR3 regions were amplified from genomic DNA by multiplex PCR using the deep immunoSEQ assay. Extracted genomic DNA from each cell subset was spread evenly across all wells of several immunoSEQ 96-well plates, with each plate serving as a replicate. For sorted subsets, about 220 ng of genomic DNA, equivalent to tens of thousands of T cell genomes, went into each replicate PCR. Purified libraries were measured with a Qubit 3.0 fluorometer, size-checked on a Bioanalyzer 2100, and measured again with the KAPA Library Quantification kit. A separate single-read 150-cycle Illumina NextSeq 550 flow cell was used to sequence each immunoSEQ 96-well plate. From the authors' description of their analysis: Because the immunoSEQ output held only junctional sequences and lacked quality scores, the filtering could not match the filtering applied to full-length reads. Sequences were annotated with PyIR, a Python wrapper for IgBLAST v1.9, and V/J genes and CDR3 were assigned using IMGT germline references. Reads were filtered out if the reads had weak V/J assignments (E-value above 1e-6), no CDR3, stop codons, out-of-frame junctions, or ambiguous translated residues. V3J clonotypes were defined as sequences sharing an identical inferred V gene, J gene, and CDR3 amino acid sequence. Percentage overlap between repertoires was computed as shared unique clonotypes divided by the size of the smaller repertoire. Three approaches were used to assess repertoire richness: RTK rarefaction, the Chao1 estimator, and Recon v2.1 estimates of unobserved clonotypes. Generation probabilities were computed with OLGA for all TCRbeta clonotypes obtained by the gDNA method from a few donors. TCRdb took over this immuneACCESS table, retaining in-frame rearrangements with V and J assigned. Such tables are incomplete; in checked studies, under half of the missing clones stem from an unresolved V gene, and the remainder is unexplained. V, J and clone size are taken as reported in that table, and D and trimming were inferred from the DNA itself. For this sample there are roughly 520,000 clones; roughly 95% appear just once. The ten top clones hold about 0.06% of the sample.

This receptor was obtained from a woman aged 25 to 45 in good health. The sequence joins TRBV2 to TRBJ1-2, with no reliable assignment of the D segment. The specimen sequenced was naive CD4+ T cells sorted from blood. In the paper's terms, the cell subset or site label means: CD45RA+ positively selected. CDR3 region: CASNSGYGYTF. In nucleotides, the sequence is TGTGCCAGCAACTCCGGCTATGGCTACACCTTC.